The entry that follows covers one TCR beta chain sequence. Its antigen is undetermined. The source of the sample is a study of radiotherapy plus CTLA-4 blockade in lung cancer. Overall study: Patients showed objective responses in 15% to 20% of cases, and disease control was achieved by 30% to 35%. General study points: Blood saw expansion of tumor-derived TCR clones after radiotherapy plus ipilimumab.

Germline V CDR1 and CDR2: SGHRS, YFSETQ. This CDR3 is 14 amino acids long. J lost 3 bases, V lost 3 bases, and 4 bases had no gene match. The method was immunoSEQ multiplex PCR; TCRdb's version includes in-frame clones alone and lacks a portion of them. The sample carries approximately 70,000 clones, approximately 76% recorded once. The chain uses TRBV5-1 and TRBJ1-2; TRBD1 matches at 8 bases. The receptor's source is a human donor with non-small cell lung cancer whose response to radiotherapy plus ipilimumab could not be evaluated. Some clones in this sample may be carry-over from other donors' samples. The material was peripheral blood, obtained from a patient treated with radiotherapy plus ipilimumab. The DNA of the CDR3 is TGCGCCAGCAGCTGGGGGACAGGAGACTATGGCTACACCTTC. Translation gives CASSWGTGDYGYTF.